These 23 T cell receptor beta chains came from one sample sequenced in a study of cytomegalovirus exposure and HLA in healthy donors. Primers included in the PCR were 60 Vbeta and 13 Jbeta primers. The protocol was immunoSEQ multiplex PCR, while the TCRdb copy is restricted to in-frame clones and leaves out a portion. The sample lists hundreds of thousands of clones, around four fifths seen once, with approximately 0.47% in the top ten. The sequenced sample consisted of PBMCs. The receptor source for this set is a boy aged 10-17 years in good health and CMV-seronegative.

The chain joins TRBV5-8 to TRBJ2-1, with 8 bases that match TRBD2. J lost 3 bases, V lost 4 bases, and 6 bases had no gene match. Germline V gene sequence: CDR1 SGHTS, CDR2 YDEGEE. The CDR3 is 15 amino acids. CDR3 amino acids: CASSPGTRHYNEQFF. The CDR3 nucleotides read TGTGCCAGCAGCCCCGGGACTAGGCACTACAATGAGCAGTTCTTC.

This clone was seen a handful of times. Here the CDR3 DNA reads TGCGCCAGCAGCACCGGACAGGGGGGGGCTGAAGCTTTCTTT. Its protein product is CASSTGQGGAEAFF. This rearrangement joins TRBV5-1 to TRBJ1-1; TRBD1 matches 10 bases. The V and J ends lost 4 bases and 6 bases, in that order; junction bases with no gene match: 6. The CDR3 totals 14 residues. Germline V gene lookup returns CDR1 SGHRS and CDR2 YFSETQ.

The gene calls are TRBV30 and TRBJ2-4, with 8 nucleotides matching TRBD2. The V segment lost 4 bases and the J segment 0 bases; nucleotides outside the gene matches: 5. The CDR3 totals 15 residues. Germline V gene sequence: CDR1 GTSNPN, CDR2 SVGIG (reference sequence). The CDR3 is CAWNSGDLAKNIQYF. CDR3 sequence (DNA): TGTGCCTGGAATAGCGGGGACTTAGCCAAAAACATTCAGTACTTC. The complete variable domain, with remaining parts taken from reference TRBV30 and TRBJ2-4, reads SQTIHQWPATLVQPVGSPLSLECTVEGTSNPNLYWYRQAAGRGLQLLFYSVGIGQISSEVPQNLSASRPQDRQFILSSKKLLLSDSGFYLCAWNSGDLAKNIQYFGAGTRLSVL.

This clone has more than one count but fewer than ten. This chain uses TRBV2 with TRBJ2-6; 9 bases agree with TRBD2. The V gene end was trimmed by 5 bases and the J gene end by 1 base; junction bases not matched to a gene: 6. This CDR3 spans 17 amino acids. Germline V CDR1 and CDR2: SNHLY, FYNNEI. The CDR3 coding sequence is TGTGCCAGCAGTCCGCTAGCGGGATCTTCTGGGGCCAACGTCCTGACTTTC. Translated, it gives CASSPLAGSSGANVLTF. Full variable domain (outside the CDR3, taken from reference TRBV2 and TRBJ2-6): EPEVTQTPSHQVTQMGQEVILRCVPISNHLYFYWYRQILGQKVEFLVSFYNNEISEKSEIFDDQFSVERPDGSNFTLKIRSTKLEDSAMYFCASSPLAGSSGANVLTFGAGSRLTVL.

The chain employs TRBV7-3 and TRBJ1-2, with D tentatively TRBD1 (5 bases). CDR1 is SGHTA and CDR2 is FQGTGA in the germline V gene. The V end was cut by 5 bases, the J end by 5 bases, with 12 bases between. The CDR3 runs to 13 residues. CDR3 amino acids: CASSVGAGYGYTF. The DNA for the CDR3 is TGTGCCAGCAGCGTAGGGGCAGGGTATGGCTACACCTTC.

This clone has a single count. CDR3 DNA sequence: TGTGCCAGCAGCACGGACTGGAAGCAGTTCTTC. This sequence encodes CASSTDWKQFF. The chain carries TRBV7-2 and TRBJ2-1, with D possibly being TRBD2 (5 bases). CDR1 and CDR2 from the germline V gene are SGHTA and FQGNSA. Trimming took off 5 bases at V and 11 bases at J, with 10 bases between the two ends. The CDR3 is 11 residues long.

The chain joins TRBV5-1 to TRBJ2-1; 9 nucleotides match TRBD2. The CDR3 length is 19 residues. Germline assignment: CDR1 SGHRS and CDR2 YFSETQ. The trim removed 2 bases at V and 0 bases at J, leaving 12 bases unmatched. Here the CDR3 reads CASSFGGRGSGSSYNEQFF. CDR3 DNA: TGCGCCAGCAGCTTTGGGGGGCGAGGTAGCGGGAGCTCCTACAATGAGCAGTTCTTC.

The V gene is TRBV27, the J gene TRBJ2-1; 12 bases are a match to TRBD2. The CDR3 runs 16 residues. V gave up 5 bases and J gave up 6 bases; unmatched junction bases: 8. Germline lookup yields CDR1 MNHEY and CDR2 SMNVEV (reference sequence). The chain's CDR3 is CASSPPTSGRTNEQFF. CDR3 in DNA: TGTGCCAGCAGTCCGCCGACTAGCGGGAGAACCAATGAGCAGTTCTTC.

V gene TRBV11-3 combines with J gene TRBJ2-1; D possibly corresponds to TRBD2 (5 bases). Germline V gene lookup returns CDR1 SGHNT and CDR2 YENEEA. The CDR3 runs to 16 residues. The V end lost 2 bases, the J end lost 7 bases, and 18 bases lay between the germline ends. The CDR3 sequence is CASSLWSGEPQNEQFF. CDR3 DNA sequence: TGTGCCAGCAGCTTATGGAGTGGGGAGCCCCAGAATGAGCAGTTCTTC.

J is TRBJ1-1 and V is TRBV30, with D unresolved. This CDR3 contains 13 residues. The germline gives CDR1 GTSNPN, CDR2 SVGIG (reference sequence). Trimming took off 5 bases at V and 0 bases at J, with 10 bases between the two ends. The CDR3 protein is CAWGPHMNTEAFF. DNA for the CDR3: TGTGCCTGGGGCCCTCATATGAACACTGAAGCTTTCTTT.

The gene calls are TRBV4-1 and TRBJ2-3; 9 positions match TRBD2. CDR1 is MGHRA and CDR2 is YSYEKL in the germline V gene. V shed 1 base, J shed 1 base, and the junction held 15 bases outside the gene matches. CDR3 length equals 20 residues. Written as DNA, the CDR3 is TGCGCCAGCAGCCAAGTACGTTTTGGTGTGAGGACTAGCGGCACAGATACGCAGTATTTT. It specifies CASSQVRFGVRTSGTDTQYF.

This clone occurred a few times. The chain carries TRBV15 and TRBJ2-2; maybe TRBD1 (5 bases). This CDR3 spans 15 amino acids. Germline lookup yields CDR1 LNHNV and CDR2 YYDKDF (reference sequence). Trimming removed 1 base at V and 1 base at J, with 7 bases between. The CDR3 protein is CATSRVRENTGELFF. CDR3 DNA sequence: TGTGCCACCAGCAGAGTCAGGGAGAACACCGGGGAGCTGTTTTTT.

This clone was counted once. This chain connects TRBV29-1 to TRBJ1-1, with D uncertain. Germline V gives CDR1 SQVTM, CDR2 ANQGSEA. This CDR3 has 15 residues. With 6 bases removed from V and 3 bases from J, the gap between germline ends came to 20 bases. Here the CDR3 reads CSVAYKVGVDTEAFF. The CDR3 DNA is TGCAGCGTGGCCTATAAGGTCGGGGTGGACACTGAAGCTTTCTTT.

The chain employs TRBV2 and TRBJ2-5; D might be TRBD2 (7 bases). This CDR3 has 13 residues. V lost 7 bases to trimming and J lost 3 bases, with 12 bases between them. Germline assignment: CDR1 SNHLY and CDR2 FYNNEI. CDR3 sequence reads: CASNRGGEETQYF. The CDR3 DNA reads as TGTGCCAGCAATCGCGGGGGCGAAGAGACCCAGTACTTC.

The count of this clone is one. CDR3 DNA sequence: TGTGCCACCAGCCCCCGGCAGGGGGACTACGAGCAGTACTTC. Encoded protein: CATSPRQGDYEQYF. The J gene is TRBJ2-7, the V gene TRBV15; 7 nucleotides align to TRBD1. Germline trimming cut 5 bases from V and 3 bases from J; bases unmatched to any gene: 7. The germline gives CDR1 LNHNV, CDR2 YYDKDF (reference sequence). The CDR3 runs to 14 residues.

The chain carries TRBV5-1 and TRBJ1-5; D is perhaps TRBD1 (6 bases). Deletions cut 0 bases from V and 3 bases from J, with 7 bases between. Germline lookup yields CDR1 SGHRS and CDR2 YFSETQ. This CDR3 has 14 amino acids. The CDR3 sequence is CASSLAGVNQPQHF. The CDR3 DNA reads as TGCGCCAGCAGCTTGGCAGGGGTCAATCAGCCCCAGCATTTT.

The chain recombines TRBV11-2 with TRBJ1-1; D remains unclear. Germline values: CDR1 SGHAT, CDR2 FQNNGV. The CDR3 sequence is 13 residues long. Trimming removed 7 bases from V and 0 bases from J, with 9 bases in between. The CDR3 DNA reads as TGTGCCAGCACCACCGACATGAACACTGAAGCTTTCTTT. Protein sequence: CASTTDMNTEAFF.

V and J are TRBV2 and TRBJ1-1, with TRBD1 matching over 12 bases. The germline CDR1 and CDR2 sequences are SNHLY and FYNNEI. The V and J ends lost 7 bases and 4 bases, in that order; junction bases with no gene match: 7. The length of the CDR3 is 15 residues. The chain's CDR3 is CASTRDRGRRTEAFF. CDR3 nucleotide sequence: TGTGCCAGCACCCGGGACAGGGGGCGACGCACTGAAGCTTTCTTT.

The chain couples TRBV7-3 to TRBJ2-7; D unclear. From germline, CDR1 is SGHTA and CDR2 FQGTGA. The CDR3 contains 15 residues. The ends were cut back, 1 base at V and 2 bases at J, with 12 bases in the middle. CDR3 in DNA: TGTGCCAGCAGCTTAAATCCGAGCTTGCCCTACGAGCAGTACTTC. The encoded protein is CASSLNPSLPYEQYF. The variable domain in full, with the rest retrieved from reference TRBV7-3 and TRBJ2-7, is GAGVSQTPSNKVTEKGKYVELRCDPISGHTALYWYRQSLGQGPEFLIYFQGTGAADDSGLPNDRFFAVRPEGSVSTLKIQRTERGDSAVYLCASSLNPSLPYEQYFGPGTRLTVT.

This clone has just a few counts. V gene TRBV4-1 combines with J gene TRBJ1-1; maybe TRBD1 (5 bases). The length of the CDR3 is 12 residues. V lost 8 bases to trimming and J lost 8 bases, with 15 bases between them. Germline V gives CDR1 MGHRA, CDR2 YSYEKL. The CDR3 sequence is CASLGAAPEAFF. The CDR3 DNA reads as TGCGCCAGCCTTGGGGCAGCACCAGAAGCTTTCTTT.

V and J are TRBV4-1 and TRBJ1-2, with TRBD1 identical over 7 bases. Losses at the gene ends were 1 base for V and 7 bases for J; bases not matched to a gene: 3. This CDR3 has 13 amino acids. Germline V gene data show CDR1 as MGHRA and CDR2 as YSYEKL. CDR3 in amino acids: CASSQASGGGYTF. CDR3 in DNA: TGCGCCAGCAGCCAAGCGTCAGGGGGTGGCTACACCTTC.

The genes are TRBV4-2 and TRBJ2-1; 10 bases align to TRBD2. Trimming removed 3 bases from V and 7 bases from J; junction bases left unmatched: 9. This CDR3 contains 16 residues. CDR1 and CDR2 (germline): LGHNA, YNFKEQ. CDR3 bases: TGTGCCAGCAGCCATATAACCAGCGGGGGGGGGAATGAGCAGTTCTTC. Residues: CASSHITSGGGNEQFF.

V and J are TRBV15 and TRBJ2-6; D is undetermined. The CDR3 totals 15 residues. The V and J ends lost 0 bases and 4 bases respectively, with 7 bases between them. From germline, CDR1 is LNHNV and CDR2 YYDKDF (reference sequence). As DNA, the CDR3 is TGTGCCACCAGCAGAGACTCCCTAGGGGCCAACGTCCTGACTTTC. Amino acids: CATSRDSLGANVLTF. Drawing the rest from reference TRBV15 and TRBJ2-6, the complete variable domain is DAMVIQNPRYQVTQFGKPVTLSCSQTLNHNVMYWYQQKSSQAPKLLFHYYDKDFNNEADTPDNFQSRRPNTSFCFLDIRSPGLGDTAMYLCATSRDSLGANVLTFGAGSRLTVL.